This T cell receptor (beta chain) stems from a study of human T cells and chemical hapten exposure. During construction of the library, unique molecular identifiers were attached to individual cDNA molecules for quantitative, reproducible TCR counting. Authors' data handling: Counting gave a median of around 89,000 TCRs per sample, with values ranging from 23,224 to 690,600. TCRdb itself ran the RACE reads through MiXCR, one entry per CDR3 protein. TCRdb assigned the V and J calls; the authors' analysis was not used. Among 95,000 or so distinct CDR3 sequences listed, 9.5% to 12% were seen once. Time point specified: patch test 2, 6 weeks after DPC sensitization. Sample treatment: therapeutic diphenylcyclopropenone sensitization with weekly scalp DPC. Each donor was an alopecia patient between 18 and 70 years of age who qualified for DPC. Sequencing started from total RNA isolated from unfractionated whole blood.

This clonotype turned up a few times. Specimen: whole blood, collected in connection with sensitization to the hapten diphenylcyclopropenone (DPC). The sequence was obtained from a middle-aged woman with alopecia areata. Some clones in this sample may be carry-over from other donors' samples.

The CDR3: CSVDGGGAGQPQHF. CDR3 DNA sequence: TGCAGCGTTGACGGGGGGGGCGCGGGTCAGCCCCAGCATTTT. This chain links TRBV29-1 with TRBJ1-5, with a tentative D call TRBD1 (6 bases). CDR3 length: 14 residues. Trimming pared 3 bases from V and 6 bases from J, leaving 15 bases between. The V gene's germline CDR1 is SQVTM and CDR2 ANQGSEA.